This TCR beta chain comes out of a study of kidney transplant recipient with SARS-CoV-2 infection (dated by TCRdb to about 2021). The sample was run on an Illumina MiSeq. Profiling of the peripheral T cell repertoire targeted human TCRbeta genes. Concerning the study's data processing: Beta-binomial modelling was used to test for differences in clonotype abundance while accounting for variability over time. Expanded clonotypes were screened against the ImmuneCODE reference database of SARS-CoV-2-associated TCRs and mapped to viral genome regions. Additional repertoire analyses examined TRBV gene usage, CDR3 length, CDR3 amino acid overlap between time points, distributions of clonotype abundance, and Jaccard similarity. The public reads were quality trimmed at Q25 with fastp and then assembled into clones with MiXCR by TCRdb, keeping productive beta chains. Rows with a matching CDR3 protein are joined into one entry that keeps the most common DNA and genes. It is TCRdb's table, rather than the study itself, that gives the V and J calls and clone size. This sample lists under 300,000 distinct CDR3 sequences; around 30% were detected once. Around 6.8% of the sample rests with the top ten.

On this clonotype itself: This clone's antigen is unknown. The record has no base qualities; no much larger clone is one base away.

The time point label of this sample denotes: pre-pandemic baseline sample and day 111 after first positive SARS-CoV-2 test. This receptor was obtained from a male patient between 25 and 39 years old who had COVID-19 and was a kidney transplant recipient. After a transplant, the donor of the graft may account for some T cells. Material: a blood sample, obtained at baseline and around day 110 from a kidney transplant recipient.

The CDR3 sequence is CSVTRREVGTDTQYF. The DNA is TGCAGCGTTACTCGGCGGGAGGTTGGCACAGATACGCAGTATTTT. The sequence is built from TRBV29-1 and TRBJ2-3, and 8 bases in between align with TRBD2. In the germline V gene, CDR1 corresponds to SQVTM and CDR2 to ANQGSEA. V lost 5 bases and J lost 1 base, and the count of bases not matched to a germline gene is 8. The CDR3 goes from the cysteine to the phenylalanine over 15 residues. Only the CDR3 region is kept as DNA, spanning 45 bases read in frame from base 1.